Included here is one TCR beta chain sequence, with context. The sample is drawn from a study of monozygotic twins with inflammatory bowel disease. TCRdb derives one entry per CDR3 protein from the 5' RACE reads, leaving out DNA. The listing contains a few hundred thousand distinct CDR3 sequences. The CDR3 totals 14 residues. Per germline, CDR1 SGHVS and CDR2 FNYEAQ. The V and J genes are TRBV7-6 and TRBJ2-5. The sample taken for sequencing was blood. This clonotype originated in a human donor with ulcerative colitis or Crohn's disease, or a healthy co-twin of an affected twin (not recorded which). This CDR3 is CASGLRWAQETQYF.